This TCR beta chain was retrieved from a study of quantifying T cell responses using KT2 cells listed by TCRdb under 2017. For context, the study as a whole: RNA was DNase-treated and reverse transcribed with TCR alpha and beta constant-region primers, mostly using SuperScript III. The efficiency of the T4 ligation step under optimum conditions was estimated to be above 8%. To avoid over-amplification, PCR2 was carried out as a SYBR Green qPCR and halted once a predetermined fluorescence threshold was reached. Study-wide findings and limitations: No side-by-side comparison between this pipeline and other TCR sequencing techniques was included in the study. KT2 sequences were detected down to the lowest spike-in tested, about one KT2 cell per 100,000 PBMC. At very high KT2 spike-in numbers, detection of KT2 sequences reached saturation. A linear scaling of KT2 alpha and beta sequence counts with input KT2 cell number was observed over several orders of magnitude.

Libraries were built with UMI-ligation and nested PCR. T4 RNA ligase 1 was used to ligate a single-stranded oligonucleotide containing the Illumina SP2 sequence and a UMI to the 3' end of the cDNA. PCR1 consisted of 4 to 5 cycles (98 degrees C 15 s, 69 degrees C 30 s, 72 degrees C 40 s), and for the beta primer an equimolar mix of RC1.1 and RC1.2 was used to cover TRBC1 and TRBC2. Starting at PCR2, TCR alpha and beta chains were handled separately, and sample indices and Illumina adaptors were added. The UMI comprised 12 random nucleotides, as two hexamers separated by a spacer, placed after an 8-base spacer. The libraries were sequenced on an Illumina MiSeq using v2 2x251 paired-end chemistry, usually with around eleven samples in each run. To increase diversity, roughly 4.5-7.5% PhiX DNA was added to each sequencing library. The paper's data handling went like this. The raw reads were converted into FASTQ with bcl2fastq and then demultiplexed by dual indices with Demultiplexor. V and J genes were assigned by Decombinator through tag matching, with a single base-pair mismatch being allowed. UMIs were used by Collapsinator to correct both sequencing errors and frequency errors caused by PCR heterogeneity. Decombinator identifiers were converted to nucleotide sequence by CDR3Translator, the sequences were translated to amino acids, and CDR3 was extracted using C- and N-terminal motifs. A cluster of KT2 sequences that shared one unique molecular identifier was counted as a single distinct KT2 TCR. Starting from the raw public reads, TCRdb applied fastp trimming at Q25, assembled clones with MiXCR and retained in-frame beta chains. Entries that share a CDR3 protein sequence are merged under the most common genes and DNA. It is TCRdb's table, rather than the study itself, that gives the V and J calls and clone size. The sample table holds tens of thousands of distinct CDR3 sequences, of which less than 7.5% were seen once. The ten largest clones add up to approximately 14% of the sample.

CDR1 and CDR2, per the germline V gene, are MGHRA and YSYEKL. Including the terminal cysteine and phenylalanine, the CDR3 comprises 14 residues. The only DNA kept is the CDR3, 42 bases in frame from the first base. Germline trimming amounts to 5 bases on V and 5 bases on J, with 9 as the count of junction bases outside the gene matches. To test the sensitivity and accuracy of the pipeline, known numbers of KT2, a T cell clone whose TCR had already been sequenced, were spiked into unfractionated PBMC. A range of KT2-to-PBMC ratios was generated by mixing KT2 cells with a fixed number of PBMC. To note about this clonotype: Its antigen is unknown. No qualities accompany the bases; no much larger clone lies one base away.

This TCR was recovered from a human donor. The sequenced material came from PBMCs spiked with cells of the T cell clone KT2. The chain is assembled from TRBV4-1 and TRBJ2-7, with TRBD1 matching 7 junction bases. At the DNA level, the sequence is TGCGCCAGCAGCGGTAATACAGGGGTCAACGAGCAGTACTTC. This is translated as CASSGNTGVNEQYF.